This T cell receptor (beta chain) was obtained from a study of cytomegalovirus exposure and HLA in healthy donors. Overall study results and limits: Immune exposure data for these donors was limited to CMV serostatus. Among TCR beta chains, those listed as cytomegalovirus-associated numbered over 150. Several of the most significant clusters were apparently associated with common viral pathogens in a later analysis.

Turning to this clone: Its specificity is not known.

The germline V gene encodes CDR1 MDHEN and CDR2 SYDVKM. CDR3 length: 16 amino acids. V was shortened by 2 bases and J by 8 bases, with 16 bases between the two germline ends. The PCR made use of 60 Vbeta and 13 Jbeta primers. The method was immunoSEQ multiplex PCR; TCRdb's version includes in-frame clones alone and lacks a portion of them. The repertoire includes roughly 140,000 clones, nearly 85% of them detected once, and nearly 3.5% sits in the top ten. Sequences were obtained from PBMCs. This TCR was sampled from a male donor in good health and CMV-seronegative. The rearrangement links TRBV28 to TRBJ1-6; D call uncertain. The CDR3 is CASSLAGSGVYSPLHF. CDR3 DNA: TGTGCCAGCAGTTTAGCCGGGAGCGGGGTTTATTCACCCCTCCACTTT.